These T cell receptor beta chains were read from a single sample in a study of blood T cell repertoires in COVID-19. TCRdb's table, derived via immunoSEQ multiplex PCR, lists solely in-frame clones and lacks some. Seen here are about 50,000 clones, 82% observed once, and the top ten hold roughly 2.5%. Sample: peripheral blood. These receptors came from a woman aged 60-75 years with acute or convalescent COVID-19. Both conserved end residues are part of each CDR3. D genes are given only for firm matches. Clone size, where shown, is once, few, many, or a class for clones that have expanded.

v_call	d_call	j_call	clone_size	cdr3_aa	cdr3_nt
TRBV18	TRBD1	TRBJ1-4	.	CASSSTSPISDRLGLRVKRLFF	TGTGCCAGCTCATCTACCTCACCAATTTCGGACAGGTTGGGACTGAGGGTGAAAAGACTGTTTTTT
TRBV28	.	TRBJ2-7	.	CASSSPGSNTYEQYF	TGTGCCAGCAGTTCTCCGGGTTCCAATACCTACGAGCAGTACTTC
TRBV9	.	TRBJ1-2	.	CASSVVQGQVYGYTF	TGTGCCAGCAGCGTAGTTCAGGGGCAAGTTTATGGCTACACCTTC
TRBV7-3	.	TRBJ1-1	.	CASSLGDGQRRGTEAFF	TGTGCCAGCAGCTTAGGGGACGGACAGAGAAGGGGCACTGAAGCTTTCTTT
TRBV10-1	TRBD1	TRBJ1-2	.	CASSEDRVYGYTF	TGCGCCAGCAGTGAGGACAGGGTCTATGGCTACACCTTC
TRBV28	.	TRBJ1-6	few	CASRPRTVKNSPLHF	TGTGCCAGCAGACCTCGGACAGTAAAAAATTCACCCCTCCACTTT
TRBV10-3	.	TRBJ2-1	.	CAIRQAGWGEQFF	TGTGCCATCCGACAGGCAGGGTGGGGTGAGCAGTTCTTC
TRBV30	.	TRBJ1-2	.	CACPMGDYNYGYTF	TGTGCCTGTCCTATGGGGGACTACAACTATGGCTACACCTTC
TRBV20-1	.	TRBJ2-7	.	CSASVSGEQYF	TGCAGTGCTAGCGTCTCCGGCGAGCAGTACTTC
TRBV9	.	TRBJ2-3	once	CASSVGTGGGGTDTQYF	TGTGCCAGCAGCGTAGGAACCGGCGGCGGGGGCACAGATACGCAGTATTTT
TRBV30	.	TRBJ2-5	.	CAWSGSSNLQETQYF	TGTGCCTGGAGCGGGAGCTCCAATCTCCAAGAGACCCAGTACTTC
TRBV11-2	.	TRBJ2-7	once	CASSLGSRVIYSYEQYF	TGTGCCAGCAGCTTAGGATCTCGGGTAATTTACTCCTACGAGCAGTACTTC
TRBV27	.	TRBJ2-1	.	CASSLDWGGPNEQFF	TGTGCCAGCAGTTTAGATTGGGGGGGGCCCAATGAGCAGTTCTTC
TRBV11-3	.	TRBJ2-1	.	CASSPSRLAPNEQFF	TGTGCCAGCAGCCCTAGCCGGCTAGCGCCCAATGAGCAGTTCTTC
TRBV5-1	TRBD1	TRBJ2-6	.	CASSSRQGYSGAGANVLTF	TGCGCCAGCAGCTCAAGACAGGGATACAGTGGGGCTGGGGCCAACGTCCTGACTTTC
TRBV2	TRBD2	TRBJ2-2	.	CASRTSGGSGELFF	TGTGCCAGCAGGACTAGCGGGGGGTCCGGGGAGCTGTTTTTT
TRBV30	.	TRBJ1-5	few	CAWNLGHPTSNQPQHF	TGTGCCTGGAACCTAGGACACCCTACTAGCAATCAGCCCCAGCATTTT
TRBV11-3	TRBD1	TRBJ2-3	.	CASSLGRQGVDTQYF	TGTGCCAGCAGCTTAGGCCGGCAGGGGGTAGATACGCAGTATTTT
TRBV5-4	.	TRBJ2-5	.	CASSRGEGPETQYF	TGTGCCAGCAGCAGGGGGGAGGGACCGGAGACCCAGTACTTC
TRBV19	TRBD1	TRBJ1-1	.	CASSGSRTGNTEAFF	TGTGCCAGTAGTGGAAGCAGGACAGGAAACACTGAAGCTTTCTTT
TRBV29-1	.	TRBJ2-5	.	CSVGRRGQETQYF	TGCAGCGTTGGGCGGCGGGGCCAAGAGACCCAGTACTTC
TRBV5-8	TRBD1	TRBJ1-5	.	CASSLFGQGGMEPQHF	TGTGCCAGCAGCTTATTTGGACAGGGCGGAATGGAGCCCCAGCATTTT
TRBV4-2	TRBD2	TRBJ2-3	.	CASSPRARRGGRTDTQYF	TGTGCCAGCAGCCCCCGAGCGCGGCGGGGGGGCCGCACAGATACGCAGTATTTT
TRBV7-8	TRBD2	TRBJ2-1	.	CASSLVVGTSVKNEQFF	TGTGCCAGCAGCTTAGTCGTTGGGACTAGCGTAAAGAATGAGCAGTTCTTC
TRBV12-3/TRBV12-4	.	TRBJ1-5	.	CASTAINQPQHF	TGTGCCAGCACTGCGATAAATCAGCCCCAGCATTTT
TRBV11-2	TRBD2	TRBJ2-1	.	CASSLGGLAGGPYNEQFF	TGTGCCAGCAGCTTAGGGGGGCTAGCGGGAGGACCCTACAATGAGCAGTTCTTC
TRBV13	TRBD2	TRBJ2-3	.	CASSSKTGGDTQYF	TGTGCCAGCAGCTCAAAGACCGGGGGGGATACGCAGTATTTT
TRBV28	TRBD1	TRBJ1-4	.	CASSQGGQGNEKLFF	TGTGCCAGCAGCCAGGGGGGACAGGGCAATGAAAAACTGTTTTTT
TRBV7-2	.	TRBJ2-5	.	CASSSPPGTQYF	TGTGCCAGCAGCTCCCCCCCAGGAACCCAGTACTTC
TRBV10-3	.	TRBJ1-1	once	CAISETAGEAFF	TGTGCCATCAGTGAGACCGCGGGCGAAGCTTTCTTT
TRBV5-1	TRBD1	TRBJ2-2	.	CASTRMQTGTHAGELFF	TGCGCCAGCACCCGAATGCAGACAGGGACGCACGCCGGGGAGCTGTTTTTT
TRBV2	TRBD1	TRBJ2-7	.	CASSDHGQGYEQYF	TGTGCCAGCAGCGACCACGGACAGGGCTACGAGCAGTACTTC